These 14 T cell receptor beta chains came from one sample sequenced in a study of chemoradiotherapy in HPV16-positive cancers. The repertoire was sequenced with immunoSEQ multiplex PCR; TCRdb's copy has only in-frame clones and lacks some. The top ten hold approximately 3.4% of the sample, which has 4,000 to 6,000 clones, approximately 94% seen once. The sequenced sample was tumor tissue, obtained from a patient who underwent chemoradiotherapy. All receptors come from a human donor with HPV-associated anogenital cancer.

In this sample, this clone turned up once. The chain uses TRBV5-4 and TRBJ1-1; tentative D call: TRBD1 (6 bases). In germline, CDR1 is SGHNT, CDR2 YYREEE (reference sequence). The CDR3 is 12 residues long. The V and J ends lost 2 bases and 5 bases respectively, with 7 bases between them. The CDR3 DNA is TGTGCCAGCAGCTTACAGGGAACTGAAGCTTTCTTT. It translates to CASSLQGTEAFF.

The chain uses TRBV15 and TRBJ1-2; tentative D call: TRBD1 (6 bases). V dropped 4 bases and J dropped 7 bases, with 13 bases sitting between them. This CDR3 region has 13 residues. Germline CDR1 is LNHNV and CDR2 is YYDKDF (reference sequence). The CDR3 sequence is CATSNEGGLGYTF. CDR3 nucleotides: TGTGCCACCAGCAACGAAGGGGGGCTTGGCTACACCTTC.

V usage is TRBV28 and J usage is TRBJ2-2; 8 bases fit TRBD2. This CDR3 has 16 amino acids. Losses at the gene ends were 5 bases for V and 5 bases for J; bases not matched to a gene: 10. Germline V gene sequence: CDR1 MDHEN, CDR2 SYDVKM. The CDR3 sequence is CASSGLAYFETGELFF. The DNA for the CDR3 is TGTGCCAGCAGTGGACTAGCTTATTTTGAGACCGGGGAGCTGTTTTTT. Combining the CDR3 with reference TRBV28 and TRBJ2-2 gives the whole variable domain DVKVTQSSRYLVKRTGEKVFLECVQDMDHENMFWYRQDPGLGLRLIYFSYDVKMKEKGDIPEGYSVSREKKERFSLILESASTNQTSMYLCASSGLAYFETGELFFGEGSRLTVL.

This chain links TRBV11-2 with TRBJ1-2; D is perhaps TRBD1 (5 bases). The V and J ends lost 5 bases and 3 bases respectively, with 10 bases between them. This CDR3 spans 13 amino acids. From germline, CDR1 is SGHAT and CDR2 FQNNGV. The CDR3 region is CASSPLTDYGYTF. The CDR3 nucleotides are TGTGCCAGCAGCCCGTTGACAGACTATGGCTACACCTTC.

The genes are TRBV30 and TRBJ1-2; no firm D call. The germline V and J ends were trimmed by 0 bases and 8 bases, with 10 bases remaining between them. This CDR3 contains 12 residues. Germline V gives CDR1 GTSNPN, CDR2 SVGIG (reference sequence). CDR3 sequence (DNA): TGTGCCTGGAGTGTTCAACGGGAGGGCTACACCTTC. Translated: CAWSVQREGYTF.

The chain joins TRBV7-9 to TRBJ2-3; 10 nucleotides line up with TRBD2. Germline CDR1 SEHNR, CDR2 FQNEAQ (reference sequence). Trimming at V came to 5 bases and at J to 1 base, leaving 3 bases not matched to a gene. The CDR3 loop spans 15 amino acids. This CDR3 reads CASSPGTSGTDTQYF. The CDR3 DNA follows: TGTGCCAGCAGCCCCGGGACTAGCGGCACAGATACGCAGTATTTT.

CDR3 in amino acids: CASSLRMDGGEQYF. In nucleotides, the CDR3 is TGTGCCAGCAGCTTGAGAATGGACGGGGGCGAGCAGTACTTC. This chain connects TRBV5-8 to TRBJ2-7; perhaps TRBD2 as D (6 bases). Trimming shortened V by 1 base and J by 6 bases, and 14 bases separated the two germline ends. CDR3 size: 14 residues. CDR1 and CDR2 (germline): SGHTS, YDEGEE.

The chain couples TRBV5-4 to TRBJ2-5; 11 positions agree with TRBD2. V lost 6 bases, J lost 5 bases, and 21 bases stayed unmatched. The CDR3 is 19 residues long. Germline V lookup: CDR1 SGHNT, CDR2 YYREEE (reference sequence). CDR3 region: CASTLWSGGLADLEETQYF. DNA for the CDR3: TGTGCCAGCACCCTGTGGTCCGGGGGACTAGCGGACCTCGAGGAGACCCAGTACTTC.

For the CDR3, the DNA is TGTGCCAGCAGTGATTGGACGACCGGGGAGCTGTTTTTT. This codes for CASSDWTTGELFF. The chain is built from TRBV6-1 and TRBJ2-2; D remains ambiguous. V lost 3 bases and J 5 bases, leaving 7 bases between the germline ends. The CDR3 is 13 residues long. Germline lookup yields CDR1 MNHNS and CDR2 SASEGT.

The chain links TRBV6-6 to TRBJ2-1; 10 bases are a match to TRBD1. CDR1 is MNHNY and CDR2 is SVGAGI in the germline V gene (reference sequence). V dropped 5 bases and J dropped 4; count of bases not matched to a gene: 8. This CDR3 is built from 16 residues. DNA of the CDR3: TGTGCCAGCAGTCCGGGAGGGACAGGGGCATACAATGAGCAGTTCTTC. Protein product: CASSPGGTGAYNEQFF.

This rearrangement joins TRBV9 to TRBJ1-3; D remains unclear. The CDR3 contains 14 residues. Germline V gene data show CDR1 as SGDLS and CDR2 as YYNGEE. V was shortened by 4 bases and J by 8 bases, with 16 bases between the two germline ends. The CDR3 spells CASSTREVGDTIYF. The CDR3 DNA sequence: TGTGCCAGCAGCACCCGGGAGGTCGGAGACACCATATATTTT.

CDR3 in DNA: TGTGCCAGCAGTATCAGGGGCGCTTCTGGAAACACCATATATTTT. It encodes CASSIRGASGNTIYF. The genes are TRBV6-5 and TRBJ1-3, with D maybe TRBD1 (6 bases). This CDR3 has 15 residues. Germline lookup yields CDR1 MNHEY and CDR2 SVGAGI. Trimming removed 5 bases at V and 1 base at J, with 12 bases between.

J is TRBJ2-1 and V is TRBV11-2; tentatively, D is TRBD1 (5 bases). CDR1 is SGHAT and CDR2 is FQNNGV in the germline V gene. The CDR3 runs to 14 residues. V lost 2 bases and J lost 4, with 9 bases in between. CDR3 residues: CASSLITGYNEQFF. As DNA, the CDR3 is TGTGCCAGCAGCTTAATCACAGGTTACAATGAGCAGTTCTTC.

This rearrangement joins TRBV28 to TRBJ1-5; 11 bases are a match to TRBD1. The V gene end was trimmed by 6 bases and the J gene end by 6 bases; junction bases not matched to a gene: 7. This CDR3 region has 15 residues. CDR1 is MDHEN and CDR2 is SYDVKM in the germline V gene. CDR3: CASRPGQGAGQPQHF. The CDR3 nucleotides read TGTGCCAGCAGACCAGGACAGGGGGCAGGTCAGCCCCAGCATTTT. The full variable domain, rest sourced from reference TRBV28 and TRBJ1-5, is DVKVTQSSRYLVKRTGEKVFLECVQDMDHENMFWYRQDPGLGLRLIYFSYDVKMKEKGDIPEGYSVSREKKERFSLILESASTNQTSMYLCASRPGQGAGQPQHFGDGTRLSIL.